This T cell receptor beta chain appears in the sequencing data of a study of tumor-infiltrating lymphocytes in primary liver carcinoma (dated by TCRdb to about 2017). In terms of the full investigation: Of the five patients (three men and two women, aged 30 to 69 years), four had hepatocellular carcinoma and one had combined HCC and intrahepatic cholangiocarcinoma. The 25 or so tumor region samples were profiled with Agilent mRNA microarrays so that TCRbeta repertoire diversity could be related to the local molecular phenotype. Tumors of the five patients were stage T1-T3 N0M0 with maximum diameters of roughly 4.2 to 10 cm. Samples yielded roughly 3.5 to 8 million productive TCRbeta reads; read depth did not differ significantly between tissue types. A total of 35 specimens from 5 patients, comprising approximately 25 tumor regions, 5 adjacent noncancerous liver tissues and 5 peripheral blood samples, were covered by TCRbeta repertoire sequencing. Across five regions of each liver tumor, along with adjacent normal tissue and blood, the study brought together TCRbeta repertoire sequencing, expression microarrays and whole-exome sequencing. Reproducibility between technical replicate repertoires was high, with correlation coefficients above 0.95 and mean shared-clone rates approximately 0.9. Study-wide conclusions, independent of this receptor: The study included only 4 to 6 patients, and the authors note findings should be validated in a larger study. Only about 7.5-25% of top clones were found in all five regions of a tumor, suggesting spatial heterogeneity of tumor-infiltrating T cells. Since the samples were bulk and unsorted, there was no way to compare CD4+ and CD8+ T cell repertoires. Only the TCR beta chain was sequenced, which likely underestimates true repertoire diversity because unpaired alpha chains were not captured. Repertoire overlap was higher between tumor regions (mean around 35%) than tumor-adjacent (approximately 17%) or tumor-blood (approximately 14%) pairs, consistent with antigen-driven expansion. A significantly larger repertoire fraction was made up by the top 250 clones in tumors than in blood (p = 0.039).

The CDR3 numbers 14 residues from cysteine through phenylalanine. Just CDR3 DNA is preserved here, 42 bases in frame from base 1. The junction shows trimming of 6 bases on V and 6 bases on J, and the gene matches do not reach 10 bases of it. TCRbeta-specific cDNA was reverse-transcribed from around 500 ng total RNA using a constant-region primer and ProtoScript II reverse transcriptase. Construction of the TCRbeta libraries relied on three nested rounds of multiplex PCR, following a slightly modified ARM-PCR procedure. Each of the first two PCR rounds ran for approximately 10 cycles using multiplex TRBV1-TRBV30 forward primers together with a Cbeta reverse primer. Sample barcodes and Illumina adapters were added in a final 25-cycle PCR using Deep VentR polymerase. Before sequencing, amplicons between 200 and 500 bp were purified from gel using a QIAquick gel extraction kit. The TCRbeta amplicons were sequenced with 250-bp paired-end reads on an Illumina HiSeq 2500. The authors' analysis ran thus. Quality trimming of reads was performed with Trimmomatic v0.33, and paired reads were merged with FLASH v1.2.11 so that full CDR3 sequences could be recovered. MiGEC v1.2.1b assigned V, D and J germline segments to the rearranged TCRbeta sequences. Clonotype statistics and Shannon-Wiener diversity indices were calculated with VDJtools v1.0.0. Except for diversity analysis, only the 250 most abundant clonotypes of each sample were used in subsequent analyses to reduce sampling bias. The public sequencing data were trimmed at Q25 with fastp and processed into clonotypes with MiXCR by TCRdb, which kept only in-frame beta chains. Under each unique CDR3 protein, matching rows form one entry showing the most common genes and DNA. The V and J calls were determined by TCRdb, not by the authors. This sample gives tens of thousands of distinct CDR3 sequences in total; around 75% of them show up just once. Of the sample, roughly 15% falls within the top ten clones.

Total RNA and DNA were co-extracted without cell sorting from around 20-30 mg of bulk tissue using the AllPrep DNA/RNA mini kit. Between November 2015 and March 2016, about 5 patients in China with histopathologically diagnosed primary liver carcinoma had surgical resection. Chronic HBV infection was present in the patients, and the patients were treatment-naive at sampling. Each tumor was sampled at five spatially separated regions: the tumor centre plus the superior, inferior, left-lateral and right-lateral poles. According to histology, viable tumor cells made up more than 85% of every tumor sample. Fresh tumor and adjacent tissue pieces were bisected, with one half stored in RNAlater at -80 degrees C and the other half sent for histology. This clonotype was seen at least ten times. Its antigen remains undetermined. Base qualities are not at hand, and no much larger clone is one base apart.

The chain is made from TRBV12-3 or TRBV12-4 and TRBJ2-7; 8 middle bases align to TRBD2. The origin of this receptor is a woman in her sixties or seventies with primary liver carcinoma and hepatitis B virus infection. Input material: liver tumor tissue from sampling region 4. In light of the paper, this sample's cell subset or site label describes: tumor region T4, right-lateral pole. CDR3 protein: CASRSAGAGGEQYF. The DNA is as follows: TGTGCCAGCAGGTCAGCGGGAGCCGGGGGCGAGCAGTACTTC.